The 27 T cell receptor beta chains in this list originate from one sample, sequenced in a study of molecular identifiers for immune sequencing clone quantification (dated by TCRdb to the late 2010s). The method behind the library was PCR. Sequenced using an Illumina HiSeq 4000. TCRdb reprocessed the public reads (quality trimming at Q25 with fastp, clone calling with MiXCR) and kept in-frame beta chains. Rows merge per CDR3 protein into single entries with the most common DNA and genes. The sample contains more than 300,000 distinct CDR3 sequences, about 22% of them found a single time. The leading ten clones occupy 0.81% of the sample. Input material: naive CD8+ T cells from blood, with Jurkat cell RNA spiked in. Read against the paper, the sample's cell subset or site label means: FACS-sorted CD8+CD4-CCR7+CD45RA+ naive T cells. The receptor set was obtained from a human donor in good health. Some libraries in this study had Jurkat cell RNA spiked in.

The table lists this clonotype with many counts. The V gene is TRBV29-1, the J gene TRBJ2-3; D might be TRBD2 (6 bases). Germline CDR1 reads SQVTM; CDR2 reads ANQGSEA. CDR3 size: 15 residues. Between the trimmed V and J ends, which lost 0 bases and 2 bases, there was a span of 12 bases. CDR3 loop: CSVEDLRENTDTQYF. Written as DNA, the CDR3 is TGCAGCGTTGAAGATCTGCGGGAAAACACAGATACGCAGTATTTT.

This clonotype has a count of ten or more. The chain employs TRBV20-1 and TRBJ2-3; a possible D gene is TRBD2 (5 bases). Germline V gene sequence: CDR1 DFQATT, CDR2 SNEGSKA (reference sequence). CDR3 length equals 15 residues. V was pared by 4 bases and J by 0 bases, with 14 bases between. This chain's CDR3 is CSANPAEESTDTQYF. The CDR3 region has the DNA TGCAGTGCTAACCCAGCGGAAGAAAGCACAGATACGCAGTATTTT.

This clonotype was detected ten times or more. The chain joins TRBV29-1 to TRBJ1-1; D remains unclear. This CDR3 spans 11 amino acids. Trimming removed 3 bases from V and 3 bases from J, with 5 bases in between. Germline lookup yields CDR1 SQVTM and CDR2 ANQGSEA. Here the CDR3 reads CSVDIDTEAFF. The CDR3, as DNA: TGCAGCGTTGATATAGACACTGAAGCTTTCTTT. Drawing the rest from reference TRBV29-1 and TRBJ1-1, the complete variable domain is SAVISQKPSRDICQRGTSLTIQCQVDSQVTMMFWYRQQPGQSLTLIATANQGSEATYESGFVIDKFPISRPNLTFSTLTVSNMSPEDSSIYLCSVDIDTEAFFGQGTRLTVV.

This rearrangement joins TRBV3-1 to TRBJ2-3; D may be TRBD2 (6 bases). V lost 4 bases to trimming and J lost 4 bases, with 18 bases between them. This CDR3 contains 16 residues. Germline assignment: CDR1 LGHDT and CDR2 YNNKEL (reference sequence). The CDR3 loop is CASSPSGGFWADTQYF. DNA for the CDR3: TGTGCCAGCAGCCCTTCCGGGGGATTTTGGGCAGATACGCAGTATTTT.

As for this clonotype: This may arise from a read error, as a much more abundant clone is one base away. The chain employs TRBV5-6 and TRBJ1-1; D remains ambiguous. CDR1 is SGHDT and CDR2 is YYEEEE in the germline V gene. The CDR3 is 12 residues long. CDR3 sequence (DNA): TGTGCCGGCAGCTTGTCTGTCACTGAAGCTTTCTTT. Translating gives CAGSLSVTEAFF.

This clonotype came up many times. Relative to the germline gene, one junction end is altered; a read error may explain this. The gene calls are TRBV7-7 and TRBJ2-3, with 13 bases that match TRBD2. Germline V gene lookup returns CDR1 SSHAT and CDR2 FNYEAQ (reference sequence). CDR3 length: 17 amino acids. The CDR3 coding sequence is TGTGCTAGCAGCTTATCCCACGGACTAGCGGGAGCAGATACGCAGTATTTT. The encoded protein is CASSLSHGLAGADTQYF.

This clonotype was seen only a few times. V usage is TRBV3-1 and J usage is TRBJ2-3; 8 bases fit TRBD2. Germline loops: CDR1 LGHDT, CDR2 YNNKEL (reference sequence). The CDR3 runs 17 residues. Trimming took 0 bases from V and 2 from J; bases not matched to a gene: 7. CDR3 bases: TGTGCCAGCAGCCAAGATGTGGCGGGGGGACTCACAGATACGCAGTATTTT. Its protein is CASSQDVAGGLTDTQYF.

This clonotype was recorded many times. The chain couples TRBV7-9 to TRBJ2-7, with no clear D. The CDR3 runs to 14 residues. Germline CDR1 and CDR2: SEHNR and FQNEAQ (reference sequence). V was shortened by 5 bases and J by 3 bases, with 14 bases between the two germline ends. CDR3 sequence: CASSDRTGFYEQYF. The CDR3 bases are TGTGCCAGCAGCGACCGGACCGGCTTCTACGAGCAGTACTTC.

The V gene is TRBV27, the J gene TRBJ2-7; either TRBD1 or TRBD2 may fit D (7 bases each). Germline CDR1 is MNHEY and CDR2 is SMNVEV (reference sequence). The length of the CDR3 is 18 residues. V lost 1 base, J lost 2 bases, and 21 bases lay in between. The CDR3 bases are TGTGCCAGCAGTTTATATTTGGGGGGGAGGGGGCTACCCTACGAGCAGTACTTC. Protein sequence: CASSLYLGGRGLPYEQYF.

This clonotype was found many times. The V call is TRBV28, the J call TRBJ2-3; 7 bases line up with TRBD1. CDR3 length: 16 amino acids. Looked up from germline, CDR1 is MDHEN and CDR2 is SYDVKM. V was pared by 1 base and J by 3 bases, with 7 bases of the junction left unmatched. CDR3 sequence: CASSLFPGGFTDTQYF. DNA for the CDR3: TGTGCCAGCAGTTTATTTCCAGGGGGTTTTACAGATACGCAGTATTTT.

The sample holds a few counts of this clonotype. The chain has TRBV27 and TRBJ2-7; D may be TRBD1 or TRBD2 (6 bases each). The V end lost 5 bases, the J end lost 2 bases, and 13 bases lay between the germline ends. CDR1 is MNHEY, CDR2 SMNVEV, per germline (reference sequence). The CDR3 sequence is 14 residues long. The CDR3 DNA follows: TGTGCCAGCAGTCCCCCGGGGGCTGCCTACGAGCAGTACTTC. It encodes CASSPPGAAYEQYF.

The CDR3 loop reads CSVVGVAGELFF. The CDR3 nucleotides read TGCAGCGTTGTCGGGGTAGCCGGGGAGCTGTTTTTT. This sequence joins TRBV29-1 and TRBJ2-2; a possible D gene is TRBD2 (5 bases). From germline, CDR1 is SQVTM and CDR2 ANQGSEA. This CDR3 is built from 12 residues. Between the trimmed V and J ends, which lost 4 bases and 6 bases, there was a span of 9 bases.

This clonotype has more than one count but fewer than ten. J is TRBJ2-3 and V is TRBV10-3; 8 bases are a match to TRBD1. The CDR3 contains 15 residues. The germline CDR1 and CDR2 sequences are ENHRY and SYGVKD. The junction had 7 bases not matched to a gene; V was cut back by 4 bases and J by 4 bases. The CDR3 protein is CAISAQTGGPDTQYF. The CDR3 nucleotides read TGTGCCATCAGTGCTCAAACAGGGGGGCCAGATACGCAGTATTTT.

A remark on this clonotype: A much larger clonotype is one base distant, so this may be a read error. The missing conserved phenylalanine or tryptophan at the end of this CDR3 makes a read error likely. The chain recombines TRBV2 with TRBJ1-5; D gene unclear. The V gene lost 9 bases and the J gene lost 5 bases, with 8 bases spanning the gap. Germline loops: CDR1 SNHLY, CDR2 FYNNEI. The CDR3 is 11 residues long. The CDR3 reads CASNTDQPQHS. CDR3 nucleotides: TGTGCCAGTAACACAGATCAGCCCCAGCATTCT.

This chain links TRBV6-2 or TRBV6-3 with TRBJ2-3; 10 nucleotides match TRBD2. This CDR3 has 15 amino acids. Germline assignment: CDR1 MNHEY and CDR2 SVGEGT. J lost 6 bases, V lost 4 bases, and 7 bases had no gene match. Here the CDR3 reads CASSSLAGVVDTQYF. In DNA form, the CDR3 reads TGTGCCAGCAGTTCCCTAGCGGGGGTCGTGGATACGCAGTATTTT.

The sample holds many counts of this clonotype. J is TRBJ2-5 and V is TRBV13; D is ambiguous. The CDR3 contains 13 residues. The V gene lost 0 bases and the J gene lost 5 bases, with 7 bases spanning the gap. The V gene's germline CDR1 is PRHDT and CDR2 FYEKMQ (reference sequence). The CDR3 DNA reads TGTGCCAGCAGCTTAGGCCTTGCGGAGACCCAGTACTTC. Its translation is CASSLGLAETQYF.

Concerning this clonotype itself: This may stem from a read error, because a much larger clone lies one nucleotide away. J is TRBJ2-5 and V is TRBV5-6; D not certain. V lost 4 bases and J 1 base, leaving 8 bases between the germline ends. This CDR3 contains 13 residues. CDR1 is SGHDT, CDR2 YYEEEE, per germline. The chain's CDR3 is CASSPRCQETQYF. Here the CDR3 DNA reads TGTGCCAGCAGCCCACGCTGCCAAGAGACCCAGTACTTC.

Regarding this clonotype: A much larger clone lies a single base off, so this may be a read error. The chain carries TRBV28 and TRBJ1-1; the match to TRBD1 covers 7 bases. Germline assignment: CDR1 MDHEN and CDR2 SYDVKM. The length of the CDR3 is 14 residues. CDR3 residues: CASGAGGGWTETFF. CDR3 nucleotides: TGTGCCTCCGGGGCAGGGGGAGGTTGGACTGAAACTTTCTTT.

Worth noting for this clonotype: This may stem from a read error, because a much larger clone lies one nucleotide away. This chain connects TRBV30 to TRBJ1-4; D not certain. There are 11 residues in the CDR3. Trimming took 1 base from V and 6 from J, leaving 3 bases between them. Germline V gene data show CDR1 as GTSNPN and CDR2 as SVGIG (reference sequence). CDR3 bases: TGTGCCTGGAGTGGCTATGAAAAACTGTTTTTT. Its translation: CAWSGYEKLFF.

This clonotype was found a few times. The chain recombines TRBV6-2 or TRBV6-3 with TRBJ2-3, with a weak D call TRBD2 (6 bases). The V end was cut by 8 bases, the J end by 0 bases, with 18 bases between. Germline values: CDR1 MNHEY, CDR2 SVGEGT. The CDR3 extends over 16 amino acids. CDR3 region: CASGDTPGLSTDTQYF. DNA of the CDR3: TGTGCCAGCGGAGATACGCCGGGACTCAGCACAGATACGCAGTATTTT.

The J gene is TRBJ2-7, the V gene TRBV20-1; a possible D gene is TRBD1 (6 bases). Deletions cut 4 bases from V and 5 bases from J, with 21 bases between. CDR3 length: 15 amino acids. CDR1 and CDR2 from the germline V gene are DFQATT and SNEGSKA (reference sequence). CDR3 sequence reads: CSATFPGQVRHEQYF. The CDR3 nucleotides are TGCAGTGCTACCTTCCCGGGACAAGTCCGCCACGAGCAGTACTTC.

With respect to this clonotype: A much larger clone is a single base away; this may be a read error. The V and J genes are TRBV9 and TRBJ1-1, with D hard to call. Germline values: CDR1 SGDLS, CDR2 YYNGEE. This CDR3 spans 13 amino acids. The CDR3 region has the DNA TGTGCCAGCGGCGTAGAGGTCGGCACTGAAGCTTTCTTT. This gives the protein CASGVEVGTEAFF.

Turning to this clonotype: A read error is possible here, since a much larger clone lies one base away. V is TRBV9 and J is TRBJ2-3, with D possibly TRBD2 on 6 matching bases. Germline V CDR1 and CDR2: SGDLS, YYNGEE. The CDR3 sequence is 16 residues long. The CDR3 sequence is CAGSVAAGTSTDTQYF. CDR3 DNA: TGTGCCGGCAGCGTAGCTGCGGGAACTAGCACAGATACGCAGTATTTT.

At least ten counts were recorded for this clonotype. This rearrangement joins TRBV5-1 to TRBJ2-3; no clear D. The length of the CDR3 is 16 residues. The V gene lost 2 bases and the J gene lost 0 bases, with 13 bases spanning the gap. The V gene's germline CDR1 is SGHRS and CDR2 YFSETQ. The CDR3 loop reads CASSFYLTHSTDTQYF. CDR3 nucleotides: TGCGCCAGCAGCTTCTATCTCACGCATAGCACAGATACGCAGTATTTT.

This clonotype was found a few times. The chain combines TRBV6-5 with TRBJ2-7; 9 nucleotides align to TRBD2. CDR3 length equals 15 residues. The germline gives CDR1 MNHEY, CDR2 SVGAGI. Trimming at V came to 6 bases and at J to 5 bases, leaving 11 bases not matched to a gene. The CDR3 DNA reads TGTGCCAGCAGCATTAGCGGGGGAGGGAGGAACGAGCAGTACTTC. It yields the protein CASSISGGGRNEQYF.

This clonotype came up many times. V is TRBV20-1 and J is TRBJ2-3, with no clear D. Trimming stripped 6 bases from V and 4 bases from J, with 17 bases between. Germline CDR1 and CDR2: DFQATT and SNEGSKA (reference sequence). The CDR3 is made up of 14 amino acids. The CDR3 DNA reads TGCAGTGCCGCCAGAGGTGTTGAGCCAGATACGCAGTATTTT. Protein sequence: CSAARGVEPDTQYF.

Comments on this clonotype: Just one base apart from a much larger clone, this may be a read error. This is likely a read error, given that the CDR3 carries no conserved phenylalanine or tryptophan at its end. V and J are TRBV5-1 and TRBJ2-1, with 7 nucleotides matching TRBD2. Germline V CDR1 and CDR2: SGHRS, YFSETQ. The CDR3 is 13 residues long. V lost 0 bases, J lost 7 bases, and 1 base stayed unmatched. The CDR3 DNA sequence: TGCGCCAGCAGCTTGGTTAGCGGGAATGAGCAGTTCTCC. It yields the protein CASSLVSGNEQFS.